The rows below give T cell receptor beta chains drawn from one sample of a study of identical twins. A single record per CDR3 protein comes from TCRdb applying MiXCR to the 5' RACE reads. The sample records 600,000 to 700,000 distinct CDR3 sequences, about 20% being singletons. These data were also reused for a study on T cells expressing NK-cell markers.

Source material: PBMCs. The source of these receptors is a woman between 18 and 29 years old in good health. CDR3s include the opening cysteine and the closing phenylalanine or tryptophan. D genes are given only for firm matches. Size is stated for part of the rows, as once, few or many counts, or as a class when the clone is expanded.

j_gene: TRBJ2-1; len: 14; abundance: .; d_gene: .; v_gene: TRBV11-2; CDR3aa: CASSLDAALNEQFF; CDR3nt: TGTGCCAGCAGCTTAGATGCGGCCCTCAATGAGCAGTTCTTC
j_gene: TRBJ2-2; len: 16; abundance: few; d_gene: .; v_gene: TRBV4-1; CDR3aa: CASSSRTAASTGELFF; CDR3nt: TGCGCCAGCAGTTCCAGGACAGCCGCCTCCACCGGGGAGCTGTTTTTT
j_gene: TRBJ2-1; len: 16; abundance: few; d_gene: .; v_gene: TRBV20-1; CDR3aa: CSAREVGLGVYNEQFF; CDR3nt: TGCAGTGCTAGAGAAGTTGGGTTGGGGGTCTACAATGAGCAGTTCTTC
j_gene: TRBJ2-1; len: 15; abundance: .; d_gene: .; v_gene: TRBV15; CDR3aa: CATSPGRIRGNEQFF; CDR3nt: TGTGCCACCAGCCCAGGACGGATAAGAGGCAATGAGCAGTTCTTC
j_gene: TRBJ2-7; len: 15; abundance: .; d_gene: .; v_gene: TRBV27; CDR3aa: CASSLKGVRLDEQYF; CDR3nt: TGTGCCAGCAGTTTAAAGGGAGTACGGTTAGACGAGCAGTACTTC
j_gene: TRBJ1-5; len: 15; abundance: .; d_gene: .; v_gene: TRBV20-1; CDR3aa: CSASELRGAGQPQHF; CDR3nt: TGCAGTGCTAGCGAGCTTCGGGGCGCGGGACAGCCCCAGCATTTT
j_gene: TRBJ2-1; len: 12; abundance: many; d_gene: .; v_gene: TRBV27; CDR3aa: CASSLTDNEQFF; CDR3nt: TGTGCCAGCAGTTTAACAGACAATGAGCAGTTCTTC
j_gene: TRBJ1-2; len: 15; abundance: .; d_gene: .; v_gene: TRBV20-1; CDR3aa: CSARDRRGGVYGYTF; CDR3nt: TGCAGTGCTAGAGATCGCCGGGGGGGGGTGTATGGCTACACCTTC
j_gene: TRBJ2-1; len: 15; abundance: few; d_gene: .; v_gene: TRBV5-6; CDR3aa: CASSQGHPSYNEQFF; CDR3nt: TGTGCCAGCAGCCAGGGACACCCTTCCTACAATGAGCAGTTCTTC
j_gene: TRBJ2-3; len: 14; abundance: few; d_gene: .; v_gene: TRBV20-1; CDR3aa: CSARTQLEADTQYF; CDR3nt: TGCAGTGCTAGGACTCAGCTGGAGGCAGATACGCAGTATTTT
j_gene: TRBJ1-5; len: 16; abundance: .; d_gene: .; v_gene: TRBV21-1; CDR3aa: CASSAPGPPGDQPQHF; CDR3nt: TGTGCCAGCAGCGCACCCGGGCCTCCCGGGGACCAGCCCCAGCATTTT
j_gene: TRBJ2-5; len: 13; abundance: .; d_gene: .; v_gene: TRBV7-9; CDR3aa: CASSRLNFETQYF; CDR3nt: TGTGCCAGCAGTCGCTTGAATTTCGAGACCCAGTACTTC
j_gene: TRBJ1-2; len: 14; abundance: .; d_gene: .; v_gene: TRBV5-1; CDR3aa: CASSLASPNYGYTF; CDR3nt: TGCGCCAGCAGCTTGGCCAGTCCGAACTATGGCTACACCTTC
j_gene: TRBJ2-1; len: 12; abundance: few; d_gene: .; v_gene: TRBV12-3/TRBV12-4; CDR3aa: CASIYGQGEQFF; CDR3nt: TGTGCCAGCATATATGGTCAGGGTGAGCAGTTCTTC
j_gene: TRBJ2-5; len: 14; abundance: many; d_gene: .; v_gene: TRBV10-2; CDR3aa: CASSWERNQETQYF; CDR3nt: TGCGCCAGCAGTTGGGAGCGGAACCAAGAGACCCAGTACTTC
j_gene: TRBJ2-1; len: 16; abundance: .; d_gene: .; v_gene: TRBV6-5; CDR3aa: CASSYGLGLIPNEQFF; CDR3nt: TGTGCCAGCAGTTATGGGCTAGGCCTCATTCCCAATGAGCAGTTCTTC
j_gene: TRBJ2-7; len: 14; abundance: .; d_gene: .; v_gene: TRBV5-5; CDR3aa: CASDPLRVPNEQYF; CDR3nt: TGTGCCAGCGATCCTCTCAGGGTGCCTAACGAGCAGTACTTC
j_gene: TRBJ2-2; len: 16; abundance: many; d_gene: TRBD2; v_gene: TRBV7-8; CDR3aa: CASSLGASGVTGELFF; CDR3nt: TGTGCCAGCAGCTTAGGGGCTAGCGGCGTCACCGGGGAGCTGTTTTTT
j_gene: TRBJ1-1; len: 13; abundance: many; d_gene: .; v_gene: TRBV3-1; CDR3aa: CASSHLSGGEAFF; CDR3nt: TGTGCCAGCAGCCACCTTTCTGGCGGTGAAGCTTTCTTT
j_gene: TRBJ2-1; len: 15; abundance: many; d_gene: .; v_gene: TRBV29-1; CDR3aa: CSVVWLPETYNEQFF; CDR3nt: TGCAGCGTTGTTTGGCTTCCAGAGACCTACAATGAGCAGTTCTTC
j_gene: TRBJ1-1; len: 14; abundance: .; d_gene: TRBD1; v_gene: TRBV28; CDR3aa: CASRVTGGGGEAFF; CDR3nt: TGTGCCAGCAGGGTTACAGGGGGAGGCGGTGAAGCTTTCTTT
j_gene: TRBJ2-3; len: 11; abundance: many; d_gene: .; v_gene: TRBV20-1; CDR3aa: CSARGRDTQYF; CDR3nt: TGCAGTGCTAGAGGTAGAGATACGCAGTATTTT
j_gene: TRBJ2-1; len: 13; abundance: .; d_gene: .; v_gene: TRBV29-1; CDR3aa: CSVGARSNNEQFF; CDR3nt: TGCAGCGTTGGCGCCCGGAGTAACAATGAGCAGTTCTTC
j_gene: TRBJ2-1; len: 14; abundance: .; d_gene: TRBD2; v_gene: TRBV5-1; CDR3aa: CASSSRAGGGEQFF; CDR3nt: TGCGCCAGCAGCTCACGAGCGGGAGGTGGTGAGCAGTTCTTC
j_gene: TRBJ1-2; len: 12; abundance: .; d_gene: TRBD1; v_gene: TRBV9; CDR3aa: CASNSGGFGYTF; CDR3nt: TGTGCCAGCAACTCAGGGGGCTTCGGCTACACCTTC
j_gene: TRBJ2-7; len: 14; abundance: .; d_gene: .; v_gene: TRBV10-3; CDR3aa: CATLGEQSPYEQYF; CDR3nt: TGTGCCACCCTAGGGGAACAGTCACCCTACGAGCAGTACTTC